These 11 T cell receptor beta chains share one sample of origin, sequenced in a study of T cell responses to AZD1222 COVID-19 vaccine. Sequencing used immunoSEQ multiplex PCR; TCRdb keeps in-frame clones, though not all of them. The profile covers roughly 150,000 clones, with more than 70% appearing a single time and approximately 2.3% taken by the ten largest. Sequencing was performed on peripheral blood, taken on day 0 of AZD1222 vaccination. Source of these receptors: an adult in good health.

This clone was detected a few times. The chain carries TRBV2 and TRBJ2-2; TRBD1 might be the D (6 bases). Trimming cost V 4 bases and J 1 base, with 16 bases left between them. This CDR3 is built from 17 residues. Germline-derived CDR1 and CDR2 are SNHLY and FYNNEI. The CDR3 DNA reads as TGTGCCAGCAGTGGAGGCCCCCGGACAGAGAACACCGGGGAGCTGTTTTTT. This encodes CASSGGPRTENTGELFF.

The genes are TRBV27 and TRBJ1-5; D may be TRBD1 (6 bases). The CDR3 has 16 amino acids. Germline CDR1 reads MNHEY; CDR2 reads SMNVEV (reference sequence). Between the trimmed V and J ends, which lost 6 bases and 3 bases, there was a span of 18 bases. The CDR3 spells CASRKTLGGANQPQHF. DNA of the CDR3: TGTGCCAGCAGGAAAACTCTGGGGGGGGCCAATCAGCCCCAGCATTTT.

As for this clone: A much larger clone lies one base from this, so it may be a read error. The rearrangement uses TRBV14 and TRBJ2-7; the D is unclear. Germline values: CDR1 SGHDN, CDR2 FVKESK. V lost 5 bases and J 0 bases, leaving 2 bases between the germline ends. The CDR3 spans 11 residues. The CDR3 DNA sequence: TGTGCCAGCAGCGTCTCCTACGAGCAGTACTTC. Translated, it gives CASSVSYEQYF.

This clone was found a few times. V is TRBV21-1 and J is TRBJ1-4; the table assigns TRBD1, which was not confirmed against the DNA. TRBV21-1 is a pseudogene locus. The CDR3 contains 14 residues. DNA for the CDR3: TGTGCCAGCAGCAGGGCAGGGGGAAATGAAAAACTGTTTTTT. Translating gives CASSRAGGNEKLFF.

V is TRBV11-2 and J is TRBJ2-3, with 8 bases aligning to TRBD2. The germline V gene has CDR1 SGHAT and CDR2 FQNNGV. The CDR3 is 14 amino acids. V shed 9 bases, J shed 0 bases, and the junction held 5 bases outside the gene matches. The CDR3 DNA reads TGTGCCAGTAAACTAGCGGCCAGCACAGATACGCAGTATTTT. Translating gives CASKLAASTDTQYF.

The rearrangement links TRBV6-6 to TRBJ2-5, with no clear D. CDR1 and CDR2 from the germline V gene are MNHNY and SVGAGI (reference sequence). V gave up 2 bases and J gave up 5 bases, with 3 bases separating them. The CDR3 loop spans 11 amino acids. CDR3 amino acids: CASSYEETQYF. The CDR3 bases are TGTGCCAGCAGTTACGAGGAGACCCAGTACTTC.

V and J are TRBV7-2 and TRBJ2-7; D remains unclear. This CDR3 has 14 amino acids. CDR1 SGHTA and CDR2 FQGNSA come from the germline V gene. Trimming removed 1 base at V and 2 bases at J, with 9 bases between. The CDR3 nucleotides are TGTGCCAGCAGCTTAGTTGGCAATACCTACGAGCAGTACTTC. This gives the protein CASSLVGNTYEQYF.

The chain links TRBV6-2 or TRBV6-3 to TRBJ2-3, with 11 bases that match TRBD2. The CDR3 is made up of 15 amino acids. Trimming cost V 6 bases and J 6 bases; bases outside gene matches: 8. The V gene's germline CDR1 is MNHEY and CDR2 SVGEGT. CDR3 in DNA: TGTGCCAGCAGCCCACTAGCGGGAGTAGCTGATACGCAGTATTTT. Encoded protein: CASSPLAGVADTQYF.

This chain links TRBV18 with TRBJ1-1; D unclear. Trimming stripped 5 bases from V and 1 base from J, with 8 bases between. The CDR3 consists of 13 residues. From germline, CDR1 is KGHSH and CDR2 LQKENI. CDR3 sequence reads: CASSSITNTEAFF. The CDR3 nucleotides read TGTGCCAGCTCAAGTATAACGAACACTGAAGCTTTCTTT.

This clone showed up just once. The rearrangement uses TRBV18 and TRBJ1-1; the D gene is possibly TRBD1 (6 bases). CDR3 size: 16 residues. V was pared by 3 bases and J by 5 bases, with 19 bases between. Per the germline V gene, CDR1 is KGHSH and CDR2 is LQKENI. This CDR3 reads CASSPITGGPRTEAFF. The DNA of the CDR3 is TGTGCCAGCTCACCTATCACGGGGGGCCCCCGGACTGAAGCTTTCTTT.

The chain uses TRBV4-3 and TRBJ2-7, with 12 bases lining up with TRBD2. Germline CDR1 is LGHNA and CDR2 is YSLEER. Trimming took 4 bases from V and 0 from J; bases not matched to a gene: 10. This CDR3 contains 18 residues. This CDR3 reads CASSPTGLAGSSSYEQYF. In nucleotides, the CDR3 is TGCGCCAGCAGCCCCACCGGACTAGCGGGAAGTAGCTCCTACGAGCAGTACTTC.